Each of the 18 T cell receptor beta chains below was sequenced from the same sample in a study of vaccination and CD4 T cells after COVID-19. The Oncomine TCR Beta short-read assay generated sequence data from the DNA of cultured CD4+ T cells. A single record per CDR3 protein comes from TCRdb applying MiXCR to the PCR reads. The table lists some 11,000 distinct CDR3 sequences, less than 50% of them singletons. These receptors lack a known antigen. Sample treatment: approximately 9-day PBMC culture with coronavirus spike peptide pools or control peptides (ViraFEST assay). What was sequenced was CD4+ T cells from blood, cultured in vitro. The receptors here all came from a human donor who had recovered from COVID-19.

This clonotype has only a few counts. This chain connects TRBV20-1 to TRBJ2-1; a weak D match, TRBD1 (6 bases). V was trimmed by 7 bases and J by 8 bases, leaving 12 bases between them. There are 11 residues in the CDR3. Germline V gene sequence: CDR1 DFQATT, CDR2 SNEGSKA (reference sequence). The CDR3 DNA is TGCAGTGTTCAGGGGTTAGATGAGCAGTTCTTC. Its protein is CSVQGLDEQFF.

The CDR3 is CASINKGAEAFF. CDR3 in DNA: TGTGCCAGCATCAACAAAGGGGCCGAAGCTTTCTTT. The V and J genes are TRBV6-1 and TRBJ1-1, with D tentatively TRBD1 (5 bases). V was shortened by 7 bases and J by 8 bases, with 14 bases between the two germline ends. Germline values: CDR1 MNHNS, CDR2 SASEGT. The CDR3 covers 12 residues.

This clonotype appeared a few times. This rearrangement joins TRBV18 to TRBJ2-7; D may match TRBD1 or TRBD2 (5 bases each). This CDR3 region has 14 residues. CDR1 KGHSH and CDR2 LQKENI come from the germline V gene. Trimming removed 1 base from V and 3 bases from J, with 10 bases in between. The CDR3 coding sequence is TGTGCCAGCTCACCACGGGACGGAATCTACGAGCAGTACTTC. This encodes CASSPRDGIYEQYF.

CDR3 region: CASSLRTPPNYGYTF. CDR3 DNA sequence: TGTGCCAGCAGTCTCAGGACACCGCCTAACTATGGCTACACCTTC. The chain employs TRBV7-2 and TRBJ1-2; tentative D call: TRBD1 (5 bases). The CDR3 contains 15 residues. Germline assignment: CDR1 SGHTA and CDR2 FQGNSA. Trimming took 6 bases from V and 0 from J, leaving 14 bases between them.

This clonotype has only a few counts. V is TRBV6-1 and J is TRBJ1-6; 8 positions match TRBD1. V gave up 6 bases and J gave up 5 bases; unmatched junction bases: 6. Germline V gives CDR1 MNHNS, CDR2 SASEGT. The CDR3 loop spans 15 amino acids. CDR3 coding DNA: TGTGCCAGCAGAATCCCGACAGGGGATAATTCACCCCTCCACTTT. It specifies CASRIPTGDNSPLHF.

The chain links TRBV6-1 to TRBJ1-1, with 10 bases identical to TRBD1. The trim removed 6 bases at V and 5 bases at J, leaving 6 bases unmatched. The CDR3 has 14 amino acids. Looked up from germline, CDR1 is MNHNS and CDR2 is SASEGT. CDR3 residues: CASRGGTGATEAFF. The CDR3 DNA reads TGTGCCAGCAGGGGGGGGACAGGGGCAACTGAAGCTTTCTTT.

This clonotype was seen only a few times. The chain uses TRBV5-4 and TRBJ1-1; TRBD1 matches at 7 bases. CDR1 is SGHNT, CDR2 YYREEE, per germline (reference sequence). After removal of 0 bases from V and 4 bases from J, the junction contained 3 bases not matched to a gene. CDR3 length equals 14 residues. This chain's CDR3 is CASSLDRGGTEAFF. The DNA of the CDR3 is TGTGCCAGCAGCTTGGACAGGGGAGGCACTGAAGCTTTCTTT. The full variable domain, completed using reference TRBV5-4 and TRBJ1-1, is ETGVTQSPTHLIKTRGQQVTLRCSSQSGHNTVSWYQQALGQGPQFIFQYYREEENGRGNFPPRFSGLQFPNYSSELNVNALELDDSALYLCASSLDRGGTEAFFGQGTRLTVV.

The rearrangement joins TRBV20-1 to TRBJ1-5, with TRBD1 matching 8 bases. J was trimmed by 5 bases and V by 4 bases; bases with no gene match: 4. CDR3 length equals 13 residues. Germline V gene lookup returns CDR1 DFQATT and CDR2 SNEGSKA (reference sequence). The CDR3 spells CSANLDRDQPQHF. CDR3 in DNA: TGCAGTGCTAACTTGGACAGGGATCAGCCCCAGCATTTT.

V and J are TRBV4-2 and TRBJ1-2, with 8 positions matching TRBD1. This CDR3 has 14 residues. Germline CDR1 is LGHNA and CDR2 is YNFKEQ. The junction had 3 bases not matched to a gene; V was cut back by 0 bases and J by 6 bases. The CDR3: CASSQDTTGDGYTF. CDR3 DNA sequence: TGTGCCAGCAGCCAAGATACGACAGGGGATGGCTACACCTTC.

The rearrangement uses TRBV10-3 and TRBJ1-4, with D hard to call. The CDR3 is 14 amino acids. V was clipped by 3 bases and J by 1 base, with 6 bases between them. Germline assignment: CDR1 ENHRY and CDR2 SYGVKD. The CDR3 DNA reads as TGTGCCATCAGTGATCCTGAAACTAATGAAAAACTGTTTTTT. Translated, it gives CAISDPETNEKLFF.

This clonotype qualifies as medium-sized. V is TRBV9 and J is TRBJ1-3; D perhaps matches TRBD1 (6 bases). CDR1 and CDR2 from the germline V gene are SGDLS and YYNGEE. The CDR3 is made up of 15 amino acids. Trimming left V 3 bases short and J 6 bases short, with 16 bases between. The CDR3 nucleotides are TGTGCCAGCAGCGCCGAGAACAGGGAAGCAAACACCATATATTTT. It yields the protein CASSAENREANTIYF.

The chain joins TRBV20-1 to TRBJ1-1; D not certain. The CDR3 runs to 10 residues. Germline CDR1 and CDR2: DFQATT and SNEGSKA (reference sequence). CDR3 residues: CGVRGTEAFF. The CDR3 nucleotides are TGCGGTGTTCGGGGCACTGAAGCTTTCTTT.

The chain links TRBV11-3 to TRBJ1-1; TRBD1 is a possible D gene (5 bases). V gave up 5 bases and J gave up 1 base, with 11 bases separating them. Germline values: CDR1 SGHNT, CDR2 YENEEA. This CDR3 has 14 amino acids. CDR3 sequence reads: CASSPGPQNTEAFF. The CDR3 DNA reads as TGTGCCAGCAGCCCGGGACCGCAGAACACTGAAGCTTTCTTT.

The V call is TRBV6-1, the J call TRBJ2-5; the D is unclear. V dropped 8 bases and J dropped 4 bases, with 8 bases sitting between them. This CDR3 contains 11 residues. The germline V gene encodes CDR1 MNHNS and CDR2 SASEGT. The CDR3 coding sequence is TGTGCCAGCCACAGAGGAGAGACCCAGTACTTC. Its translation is CASHRGETQYF.

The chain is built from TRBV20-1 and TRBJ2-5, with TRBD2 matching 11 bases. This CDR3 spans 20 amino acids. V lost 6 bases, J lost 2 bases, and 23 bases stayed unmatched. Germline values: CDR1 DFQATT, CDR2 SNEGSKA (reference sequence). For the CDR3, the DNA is TGCAGTGCCGGAGCCCCCCTCGGGGCTAGCGGGGGGCGGAGACAAGAGACCCAGTACTTC. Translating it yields CSAGAPLGASGGRRQETQYF.

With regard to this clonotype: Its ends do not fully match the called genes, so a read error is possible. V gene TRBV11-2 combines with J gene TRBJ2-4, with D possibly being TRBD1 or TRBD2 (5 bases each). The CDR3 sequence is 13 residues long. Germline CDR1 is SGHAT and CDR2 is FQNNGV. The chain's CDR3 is CASSLGDRQIQGF. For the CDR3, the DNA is TGTGCCAGCAGCTTAGGGGACCGACAGATTCAGGGCTTC.

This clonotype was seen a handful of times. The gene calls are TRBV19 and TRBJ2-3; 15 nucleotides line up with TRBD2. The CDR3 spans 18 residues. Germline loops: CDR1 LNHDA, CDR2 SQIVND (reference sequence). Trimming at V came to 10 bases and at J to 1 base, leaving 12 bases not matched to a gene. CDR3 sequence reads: CATSPGLAGGEGTDTQYF. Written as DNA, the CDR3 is TGTGCCACCTCTCCGGGACTAGCGGGGGGTGAGGGCACAGATACGCAGTATTTT.

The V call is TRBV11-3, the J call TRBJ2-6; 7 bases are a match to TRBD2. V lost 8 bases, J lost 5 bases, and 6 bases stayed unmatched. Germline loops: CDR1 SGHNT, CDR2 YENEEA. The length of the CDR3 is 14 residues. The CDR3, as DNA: TGTGCCAGCGGCGGGAGCACGAGGGCCAACGTCCTGACTTTC. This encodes CASGGSTRANVLTF.